This T cell receptor (beta chain) stems from a study of T cell changes during pregnancy in multiple sclerosis. Some clones are missing from TCRdb's copy, which holds only in-frame ones; the method was immunoSEQ multiplex PCR. In the table there are more than 35,000 clones, around 94% of which are singletons. CDR1 is SNHLY, CDR2 FYNNEI, per germline. Trimming cost V 4 bases and J 6 bases, with 9 bases left between them. The CDR3 is made up of 13 amino acids. The specimen was CD8+ T cells from peripheral blood mononuclear cells, collected in the third trimester of pregnancy. This chain links TRBV2 with TRBJ2-2; D remains unclear. The sequence was obtained from a female donor with multiple sclerosis, enrolled in a pregnancy study. The CDR3: CASSATQAGELFF. In DNA form, the CDR3 reads TGTGCCAGCAGTGCCACCCAGGCCGGGGAGCTGTTTTTT. Drawing the rest from reference TRBV2 and TRBJ2-2, the complete variable domain is EPEVTQTPSHQVTQMGQEVILRCVPISNHLYFYWYRQILGQKVEFLVSFYNNEISEKSEIFDDQFSVERPDGSNFTLKIRSTKLEDSAMYFCASSATQAGELFFGEGSRLTVL.